These 26 T cell receptor beta chains originate from one sample sequenced in a study of T cells after posttransplantation cyclophosphamide. The repertoire was sequenced with immunoSEQ multiplex PCR; TCRdb's copy has only in-frame clones and lacks some. Of approximately 47,000 clones detected, around 91% appear once; the ten largest clones hold around 3%. Sequencing was performed on PBMCs. These receptors were collected from a woman between 50 and 59 years old in good health and a related stem cell transplant donor.

This chain joins TRBV5-1 and TRBJ1-1; D not certain. The CDR3 runs 13 residues. The V and J ends lost 2 bases and 5 bases respectively, with 10 bases between them. The germline CDR1 and CDR2 sequences are SGHRS and YFSETQ. This CDR3 is CASSFRDGTEAFF. DNA for the CDR3: TGCGCCAGCAGCTTCCGGGATGGGACTGAAGCTTTCTTT.

This chain joins TRBV5-6 and TRBJ1-3; D remains unclear. Germline V CDR1 and CDR2: SGHDT, YYEEEE. This CDR3 comprises 13 residues. V gave up 3 bases and J gave up 4 bases, with 8 bases separating them. CDR3 region: CASSSPVGNTIYF. The CDR3 bases are TGTGCCAGCAGCTCCCCAGTCGGAAACACCATATATTTT.

The chain couples TRBV5-1 to TRBJ1-1, with 9 bases fitting TRBD1. V shed 4 bases and J 0 bases; nucleotides not matched to a gene: 7. The germline V gene encodes CDR1 SGHRS and CDR2 YFSETQ. CDR3 length equals 16 residues. The CDR3 DNA is TGCGCCAGCAGCCAGGACAGGGGCGCGGTGAACACTGAAGCTTTCTTT. Its translation: CASSQDRGAVNTEAFF.

The gene calls are TRBV7-7 and TRBJ2-7; maybe TRBD1 (6 bases). Looked up from germline, CDR1 is SSHAT and CDR2 is FNYEAQ (reference sequence). Trimming took 1 base from V and 2 from J, leaving 6 bases between them. The CDR3 is 13 residues long. CDR3 nucleotide sequence: TGTGCCAGCAGCTTAGACAGGGCCTACGAGCAGTACTTC. Residues: CASSLDRAYEQYF. Together with reference TRBV7-7 and TRBJ2-7, the CDR3 gives the full variable domain: GAGVSQSPRYKVTKRGQDVTLRCDPISSHATLYWYQQALGQGPEFLTYFNYEAQPDKSGLPSDRFSAERPEGSISTLTIQRTEQRDSAMYRCASSLDRAYEQYFGPGTRLTVT.

The gene calls are TRBV19 and TRBJ2-1, with a tentative D call TRBD2 (5 bases). CDR3 length: 14 amino acids. Germline V gene lookup returns CDR1 LNHDA and CDR2 SQIVND (reference sequence). Trimming shortened V by 7 bases and J by 4 bases, and 14 bases separated the two germline ends. The CDR3 sequence is CASTTGTGYNEQFF. The CDR3 nucleotides read TGTGCCAGTACAACGGGAACCGGTTACAATGAGCAGTTCTTC. Complete variable domain (other parts from reference TRBV19 and TRBJ2-1): DGGITQSPKYLFRKEGQNVTLSCEQNLNHDAMYWYRQDPGQGLRLIYYSQIVNDFQKGDIAEGYSVSREKKESFPLTVTSAQKNPTAFYLCASTTGTGYNEQFFGPGTRLTVL.

The chain employs TRBV9 and TRBJ2-7; a weak D match, TRBD2 (5 bases). V dropped 3 bases and J dropped 6 bases, with 13 bases sitting between them. Looked up from germline, CDR1 is SGDLS and CDR2 is YYNGEE. This CDR3 has 13 amino acids. The CDR3 is CASSGGSWGEQYF. The CDR3 nucleotides are TGTGCCAGCAGCGGCGGGTCCTGGGGCGAGCAGTACTTC.

The V call is TRBV5-1, the J call TRBJ1-1; no clear D gene. CDR1 is SGHRS, CDR2 YFSETQ, per germline. The CDR3 length is 16 residues. Trimming took 0 bases from V and 3 from J, leaving 15 bases between them. The CDR3 coding sequence is TGCGCCAGCAGCTTGGAACACATCGAGGTGGACACTGAAGCTTTCTTT. It encodes CASSLEHIEVDTEAFF.

The J gene is TRBJ1-6, the V gene TRBV5-1, with unresolved D. V lost 0 bases and J lost 3, with 10 bases in between. The CDR3 is 16 amino acids. Germline CDR1 SGHRS, CDR2 YFSETQ. CDR3 nucleotide sequence: TGCGCCAGCAGCTTGGCGGGGTCCAGCTATAATTCACCCCTCCACTTT. The encoded protein is CASSLAGSSYNSPLHF.

CDR3 sequence: CASSPLPDAGNQPQHF. The CDR3 region has the DNA TGTGCCAGCTCACCACTTCCTGACGCGGGCAATCAGCCCCAGCATTTT. The V gene is TRBV18, the J gene TRBJ1-5; no definite D call. There are 16 residues in the CDR3. The V end was cut by 1 base, the J end by 2 bases, with 12 bases between. Germline V gene data show CDR1 as KGHSH and CDR2 as LQKENI. Full variable domain (remainder filled in from reference TRBV18 and TRBJ1-5): NAGVMQNPRHLVRRRGQEARLRCSPMKGHSHVYWYRQLPEEGLKFMVYLQKENIIDESGMPKERFSAEFPKEGPSILRIQQVVRGDSAAYFCASSPLPDAGNQPQHFGDGTRLSIL.

V usage is TRBV11-1 and J usage is TRBJ2-3, with TRBD1 matching over 9 bases. Per the germline V gene, CDR1 is SGHAT and CDR2 is FQDESV (reference sequence). Losses at the gene ends were 4 bases for V and 4 bases for J; bases not matched to a gene: 3. This CDR3 region has 14 residues. The CDR3 DNA reads TGTGCCAGCAGCTCAACAGGGGGCCCAGATACGCAGTATTTT. Protein: CASSSTGGPDTQYF. Variable domain in full (rest from reference TRBV11-1 and TRBJ2-3): EAEVAQSPRYKITEKSQAVAFWCDPISGHATLYWYRQILGQGPELLVQFQDESVVDDSQLPKDRFSAERLKGVDSTLKIQPAELGDSAMYLCASSSTGGPDTQYFGPGTRLTVL.

The V gene is TRBV5-1, the J gene TRBJ2-7; 14 bases fit TRBD2. Germline V gene sequence: CDR1 SGHRS, CDR2 YFSETQ. The CDR3 contains 19 residues. The ends lost 2 bases at V and 3 bases at J; junction bases unmatched: 13. CDR3 protein: CASSLPRDRGLAGDYEQYF. The CDR3 DNA is TGCGCCAGCAGCTTACCCCGGGACAGGGGACTAGCGGGGGACTACGAGCAGTACTTC. The full variable domain, its missing parts supplied by reference TRBV5-1 and TRBJ2-7, is KAGVTQTPRYLIKTRGQQVTLSCSPISGHRSVSWYQQTPGQGLQFLFEYFSETQRNKGNFPGRFSGRQFSNSRSEMNVSTLELGDSALYLCASSLPRDRGLAGDYEQYFGPGTRLTVT.

This chain uses TRBV6-1 with TRBJ2-7; 8 bases align to TRBD1. J was trimmed by 0 bases and V by 0 bases; bases with no gene match: 10. The CDR3 runs to 18 residues. Germline assignment: CDR1 MNHNS and CDR2 SASEGT. CDR3 DNA: TGTGCCAGCAGTGAAGCGCTGGACGGACAGGGCGACTCCTACGAGCAGTACTTC. It is translated as CASSEALDGQGDSYEQYF.

The chain employs TRBV6-6 and TRBJ1-4; D might be TRBD1 (6 bases). The CDR3 spans 16 residues. Germline V gene sequence: CDR1 MNHNY, CDR2 SVGAGI (reference sequence). Deletions cut 3 bases from V and 7 bases from J, with 18 bases between. CDR3 sequence: CASSYGSGGLSEKLFF. The CDR3 DNA sequence: TGTGCCAGCAGTTATGGTTCTGGGGGCTTATCTGAAAAACTGTTTTTT.

The chain employs TRBV5-1 and TRBJ1-1; D is unresolved. This CDR3 has 15 residues. Per the germline V gene, CDR1 is SGHRS and CDR2 is YFSETQ. V lost 2 bases and J 3 bases, leaving 14 bases between the germline ends. The CDR3 region has the DNA TGCGCCAGCAGCTTAGTATCTTCGGGTCACACTGAAGCTTTCTTT. Translation gives CASSLVSSGHTEAFF.

The chain recombines TRBV5-4 with TRBJ1-4; TRBD1 is a possible D gene (5 bases). The germline gives CDR1 SGHNT, CDR2 YYREEE (reference sequence). The V end was cut by 0 bases, the J end by 7 bases, with 16 bases between. This CDR3 region has 16 residues. DNA for the CDR3: TGTGCCAGCAGCTTGGACGGAGGGGAAGCCGCTGAAAAACTGTTTTTT. This codes for CASSLDGGEAAEKLFF. Full variable domain (rest looked up from reference TRBV5-4 and TRBJ1-4): ETGVTQSPTHLIKTRGQQVTLRCSSQSGHNTVSWYQQALGQGPQFIFQYYREEENGRGNFPPRFSGLQFPNYSSELNVNALELDDSALYLCASSLDGGEAAEKLFFGSGTQLSVL.

The chain recombines TRBV5-1 with TRBJ2-7; D call uncertain. This CDR3 region has 14 residues. V gave up 0 bases and J gave up 3 bases, with 10 bases separating them. CDR1 and CDR2 from the germline V gene are SGHRS and YFSETQ. The chain's CDR3 is CASSLDSSDYEQYF. CDR3 in DNA: TGCGCCAGCAGCTTGGATAGTTCTGACTACGAGCAGTACTTC.

The chain couples TRBV5-6 to TRBJ1-3; D uncertain. The germline V and J ends were trimmed by 3 bases and 3 bases, with 10 bases remaining between them. Per germline, CDR1 SGHDT and CDR2 YYEEEE. The length of the CDR3 is 14 residues. This CDR3 is CASSSEGGGNTIYF. CDR3 bases: TGTGCCAGCAGCTCGGAGGGAGGTGGAAACACCATATATTTT.

The rearrangement joins TRBV6-1 to TRBJ2-7; D ambiguous. In germline, CDR1 is MNHNS, CDR2 SASEGT. V gave up 3 bases and J gave up 1 base, with 10 bases separating them. The CDR3 is made up of 14 amino acids. CDR3 in amino acids: CASSDLRGSYEQYF. The CDR3 nucleotides are TGTGCCAGCAGTGACCTCAGAGGATCCTACGAGCAGTACTTC.

The CDR3: CAPYCSSNQPQHF. The CDR3 DNA is TGTGCCCCCTACTGTTCTAGCAATCAGCCCCAGCATTTT. The J gene is TRBJ1-5, the V gene TRBV28; no clear D gene. This CDR3 is 13 amino acids long. Trimming took off 11 bases at V and 0 bases at J, with 11 bases between the two ends. Germline V lookup: CDR1 MDHEN, CDR2 SYDVKM.

The chain carries TRBV28 and TRBJ1-4; the D is unclear. Germline CDR1 and CDR2: MDHEN and SYDVKM. V was shortened by 3 bases and J by 5 bases, with 13 bases between the two germline ends. The CDR3 is 15 residues long. The CDR3, as DNA: TGTGCCAGCAGTTTTAGTTTTACAGAGAATGAAAAACTGTTTTTT. It yields the protein CASSFSFTENEKLFF.

The chain carries TRBV5-1 and TRBJ2-1; no definite D call. The CDR3 has 12 amino acids. CDR1 is SGHRS and CDR2 is YFSETQ in the germline V gene. Trimming cost V 0 bases and J 6 bases, with 4 bases left between them. CDR3 protein: CASSLAFNEQFF. The DNA of the CDR3 is TGCGCCAGCAGCTTGGCCTTCAATGAGCAGTTCTTC.

The V gene is TRBV6-6, the J gene TRBJ2-1; D is unresolved. The germline CDR1 and CDR2 sequences are MNHNY and SVGAGI (reference sequence). Trimming shortened V by 6 bases and J by 4 bases, and 7 bases separated the two germline ends. The CDR3 has 12 residues. The CDR3 coding sequence is TGTGCCAGCAGCCCCTCGTACAATGAGCAGTTCTTC. Protein sequence: CASSPSYNEQFF.

The chain links TRBV7-9 to TRBJ1-1; D perhaps matches TRBD1 (6 bases). V was pared by 1 base and J by 1 base, with 10 bases between. The CDR3 covers 15 residues. Looked up from germline, CDR1 is SEHNR and CDR2 is FQNEAQ (reference sequence). The CDR3 spells CASSLEGQRNTEAFF. As DNA, the CDR3 is TGTGCCAGCAGCTTAGAGGGACAAAGGAACACTGAAGCTTTCTTT.

This clone has only one observation. This chain joins TRBV9 and TRBJ1-1; maybe TRBD1 (6 bases). V was clipped by 0 bases and J by 0 bases, with 18 bases between them. Per germline, CDR1 SGDLS and CDR2 YYNGEE. The CDR3 covers 18 residues. The CDR3 protein is CASSVDQFPGDMNTEAFF. For the CDR3, the DNA is TGTGCCAGCAGCGTAGACCAATTCCCAGGGGACATGAACACTGAAGCTTTCTTT.

V is TRBV5-1 and J is TRBJ2-1, with 14 bases lining up with TRBD2. The CDR3 is made up of 16 amino acids. Trimming cost V 0 bases and J 6 bases; bases outside gene matches: 2. Per germline, CDR1 SGHRS and CDR2 YFSETQ. The DNA for the CDR3 is TGCGCCAGCAGCTTGGGACTAGCGGGGGGGAGCAATGAGCAGTTCTTC. Its translation: CASSLGLAGGSNEQFF.

The chain combines TRBV10-3 with TRBJ2-3, with 7 bases aligning to TRBD2. In germline, CDR1 is ENHRY, CDR2 SYGVKD. This CDR3 spans 16 amino acids. V shed 2 bases, J shed 5 bases, and the junction held 10 bases outside the gene matches. This chain's CDR3 is CAISETTTGGLDTQYF. The CDR3 DNA reads as TGTGCCATCAGTGAGACCACAACGGGAGGCTTAGATACGCAGTATTTT.